These 20 T cell receptor beta chains were all obtained from the same sample, sequenced in a study of post-analysis software for immune sequencing data. Study-wide findings and caveats: Elevated frequency relative to controls characterized about 5 TRBV segments in patients, TRBV5-6, TRBV5-1 and TRBV20-1 among them.

No antigen has been identified for these receptors. Sequencing libraries made from TCR beta cDNA carried unique molecular identifiers. Using its own MiXCR run on the PCR reads, TCRdb lists one record per CDR3 protein. The table records approximately 770,000 distinct CDR3 sequences, 40% to 55% of them present only once. The sequencing input was blood. The receptors shown here come from a girl aged 5 to 17 with multiple sclerosis.

The chain is built from TRBV4-1 and TRBJ2-1; D is ambiguous. The V end was cut by 5 bases, the J end by 6 bases, with 11 bases between. The CDR3 length is 13 residues. Germline V gene lookup returns CDR1 MGHRA and CDR2 YSYEKL. The CDR3 loop reads CASSELTVNEQFF. CDR3 bases: TGCGCCAGCAGCGAACTAACAGTCAATGAGCAGTTCTTC.

The V and J genes are TRBV6-6 and TRBJ1-1; TRBD1 matches 9 bases. Trimming cost V 7 bases and J 4 bases; bases outside gene matches: 7. Germline CDR1 MNHNY, CDR2 SVGAGI (reference sequence). The CDR3 sequence is 14 residues long. The DNA for the CDR3 is TGTGCCAGCAAACGGGACAGGGAACTCACTGAAGCTTTCTTT. Residues: CASKRDRELTEAFF.

This clonotype has only a few counts. J is TRBJ2-7 and V is TRBV10-2; D gene unclear. CDR1 is WSHSY and CDR2 is SAAADI in the germline V gene. CDR3 length: 12 amino acids. V was pared by 3 bases and J by 2 bases, with 5 bases between. The CDR3 DNA is TGCGCCAGCAGTGACCGACCCTACGAGCAGTACTTC. This translates into CASSDRPYEQYF.

The sample holds a few counts of this clonotype. Mismatch with germline at one junction end may stem from a read error. The V gene is TRBV5-6, the J gene TRBJ2-1; TRBD1 might be the D (8 bases). CDR3 size: 14 residues. The germline gives CDR1 SGHDT, CDR2 YYEEEE. In nucleotides, the CDR3 is TGTACCAGCAGCCCAGAGGACAGGGAGGGTGAGCAGTTCTTC. Translation: CTSSPEDREGEQFF.

The V and J genes are TRBV7-2 and TRBJ1-6; possibly TRBD1 for D (6 bases). Germline V gives CDR1 SGHTA, CDR2 FQGNSA. The CDR3 has 15 residues. V gave up 5 bases and J gave up 9 bases, with 17 bases separating them. CDR3: CASSPRGTIISPLHF. As DNA, the CDR3 is TGTGCCAGCAGCCCTAGGGGGACTATTATTTCACCCCTCCACTTT.

The V gene is TRBV28, the J gene TRBJ2-4, with 10 nucleotides matching TRBD2. Near its end, the DNA agrees better with TRBJ2-7, so the J call may be wrong. CDR3 length: 17 amino acids. Germline CDR1 reads MDHEN; CDR2 reads SYDVKM. This CDR3 reads CASSLGQARTSGHEQYF. Written as DNA, the CDR3 is TGTGCCAGCAGTTTAGGGCAGGCCCGGACTAGCGGCCACGAGCAGTACTTC.

This clonotype was counted only a few times. This chain links TRBV12-3 or TRBV12-4 with TRBJ2-5, with 12 bases matching TRBD2. TRBJ2-7 explains the end of the DNA better; the J call may be wrong. CDR3 length equals 14 residues. Here the CDR3 DNA reads TGTGCCAGCAGGGGACTAGCGGGCCCCCTCGAGCAGTACTTC. This gives the protein CASRGLAGPLEQYF.

The chain combines TRBV28 with TRBJ2-3; possibly TRBD2 for D (6 bases). The V end lost 5 bases, the J end lost 2 bases, and 11 bases lay between the germline ends. Germline V gene data show CDR1 as MDHEN and CDR2 as SYDVKM. The CDR3 spans 14 residues. CDR3 nucleotide sequence: TGTGCCAGCAGTGTGCGGGGTCTCACAGATACGCAGTATTTT. Its protein is CASSVRGLTDTQYF.

This chain links TRBV15 with TRBJ2-3; D not certain. CDR1 LNHNV and CDR2 YYDKDF come from the germline V gene (reference sequence). The CDR3 spans 16 residues. V lost 5 bases and J 0 bases, leaving 15 bases between the germline ends. CDR3 residues: CATSSFMSISTDTQYF. The CDR3 nucleotides are TGTGCCACCAGCTCTTTCATGTCGATTAGCACAGATACGCAGTATTTT.

The rearrangement links TRBV20-1 to TRBJ2-4; TRBD2 matches 11 bases. The J call may be incorrect, as the DNA end agrees better with TRBJ2-7. The CDR3 has 14 amino acids. The V gene's germline CDR1 is DFQATT and CDR2 SNEGSKA (reference sequence). The CDR3 DNA reads TGCAGTGCTTCAGGGACTAGCGGTCGATACGAGCAGTACTTC. Amino acid sequence: CSASGTSGRYEQYF.

The chain links TRBV29-1 to TRBJ1-2; 8 bases agree with TRBD1. In germline, CDR1 is SQVTM, CDR2 ANQGSEA. CDR3 length: 13 amino acids. The ends lost 7 bases at V and 5 bases at J; junction bases unmatched: 9. CDR3 sequence: CSGPDRVDYGYTF. The CDR3 DNA follows: TGCAGCGGCCCGGACAGGGTCGATTATGGCTACACCTTC.

This clonotype was seen only a few times. V gene TRBV20-1 combines with J gene TRBJ2-1; TRBD2 matches at 11 bases. The CDR3 length is 13 residues. J lost 9 bases, V lost 4 bases, and 5 bases had no gene match. Germline lookup yields CDR1 DFQATT and CDR2 SNEGSKA (reference sequence). The CDR3 coding sequence is TGCAGTGCTACGGGACTAGCGGCTACTGAGCAGTTCTTC. Protein sequence: CSATGLAATEQFF.

CDR3 loop: CASIAGRLYNEQFF. CDR3 nucleotide sequence: TGTGCCAGCATAGCGGGAAGGCTCTACAATGAGCAGTTCTTC. The gene calls are TRBV28 and TRBJ2-1; 8 bases align to TRBD2. The CDR3 is 14 amino acids. Trimming cost V 7 bases and J 3 bases; bases outside gene matches: 5. In germline, CDR1 is MDHEN, CDR2 SYDVKM. The whole variable domain, filled in from reference TRBV28 and TRBJ2-1, reads DVKVTQSSRYLVKRTGEKVFLECVQDMDHENMFWYRQDPGLGLRLIYFSYDVKMKEKGDIPEGYSVSREKKERFSLILESASTNQTSMYLCASIAGRLYNEQFFGPGTRLTVL.

This sequence joins TRBV24-1 and TRBJ2-3; D is perhaps TRBD1 or TRBD2 (5 bases each). The ends were cut back, 2 bases at V and 1 base at J, with 9 bases in the middle. CDR3 length equals 15 residues. Germline CDR1 is KGHDR and CDR2 is SFDVKD. The CDR3 DNA reads as TGTGCCACCAGTGATTCGAGAGGGGGCACAGATACGCAGTATTTT. It codes for CATSDSRGGTDTQYF.

This clonotype was detected once. The CDR3 coding sequence is TGTGCCAGCAGCGGACTAGCGGAGCTGGGTACGCAGTATTTT. Translated, it gives CASSGLAELGTQYF. The V call is TRBV9, the J call TRBJ2-3; the match to TRBD2 covers 9 bases. The CDR3 has 14 residues. The V gene's germline CDR1 is SGDLS and CDR2 YYNGEE. Germline trimming cut 3 bases from V and 8 bases from J; bases unmatched to any gene: 7. Looking up the rest from reference TRBV9 and TRBJ2-3 gives the full variable domain: DSGVTQTPKHLITATGQRVTLRCSPRSGDLSVYWYQQSLDQGLQFLIQYYNGEERAKGNILERFSAQQFPDLHSELNLSSLELGDSALYFCASSGLAELGTQYFGPGTRLTVL.

This clonotype occurred a few times. The V and J genes are TRBV27 and TRBJ2-7; 14 bases agree with TRBD2. The V segment lost 3 bases and the J segment 6 bases; nucleotides outside the gene matches: 7. This CDR3 is built from 16 residues. Germline assignment: CDR1 MNHEY and CDR2 SMNVEV (reference sequence). The CDR3 sequence: CASSFSGLAGVGEQYF. CDR3 in DNA: TGTGCCAGCAGTTTTTCGGGACTAGCGGGAGTAGGCGAGCAGTACTTC.

The chain links TRBV6-6 to TRBJ1-4, with a weak D call TRBD1 (5 bases). The germline CDR1 and CDR2 sequences are MNHNY and SVGAGI (reference sequence). This CDR3 comprises 16 residues. V lost 6 bases to trimming and J lost 0 bases, with 14 bases between them. Here the CDR3 DNA reads TGTGCCAGCAGCTCCGGGACTGCAGCAACTAATGAAAAACTGTTTTTT. Its translation is CASSSGTAATNEKLFF.

V is TRBV2 and J is TRBJ1-2; 8 positions match TRBD1. In germline, CDR1 is SNHLY, CDR2 FYNNEI. J gave up 3 bases and V 11 bases, and 8 bases lay outside the gene matches. The length of the CDR3 is 13 residues. CDR3 sequence reads: CASRTGRDYGYTF. The CDR3 DNA sequence: TGTGCCTCCCGGACAGGGAGGGACTATGGCTACACCTTC. Based on the CDR3 plus reference TRBV2 and TRBJ1-2, the full variable domain is EPEVTQTPSHQVTQMGQEVILRCVPISNHLYFYWYRQILGQKVEFLVSFYNNEISEKSEIFDDQFSVERPDGSNFTLKIRSTKLEDSAMYFCASRTGRDYGYTFGSGTRLTVV.

This clonotype occurred a few times. The chain couples TRBV27 to TRBJ2-7; D is perhaps TRBD1 or TRBD2 (5 bases each). V was trimmed by 5 bases and J by 0 bases, leaving 14 bases between them. The CDR3 length is 15 residues. Germline V gene data show CDR1 as MNHEY and CDR2 as SMNVEV (reference sequence). The CDR3 region is CASSPQRDGSYEQYF. The DNA of the CDR3 is TGTGCCAGCAGTCCCCAACGGGACGGCTCCTACGAGCAGTACTTC.

In its sample, this clonotype was seen a few times. This chain links TRBV12-3 or TRBV12-4 with TRBJ2-1; D possibly corresponds to TRBD2 (6 bases). The CDR3 is 16 residues long. V dropped 6 bases and J dropped 3 bases, with 18 bases sitting between them. CDR3 protein: CASSLDAGHLYNEQFF. In DNA, the CDR3 is TGTGCCAGCAGCCTGGACGCGGGGCACCTCTACAATGAGCAGTTCTTC.